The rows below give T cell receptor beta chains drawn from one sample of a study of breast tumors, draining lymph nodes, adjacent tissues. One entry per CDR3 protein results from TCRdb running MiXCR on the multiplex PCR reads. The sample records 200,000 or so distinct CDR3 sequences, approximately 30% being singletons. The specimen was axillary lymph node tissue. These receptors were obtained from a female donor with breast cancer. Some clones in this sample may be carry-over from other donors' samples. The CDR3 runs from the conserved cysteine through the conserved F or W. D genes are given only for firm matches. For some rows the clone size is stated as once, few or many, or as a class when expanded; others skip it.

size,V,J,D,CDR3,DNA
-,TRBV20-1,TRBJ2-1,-,CSARGGINRYNEQFF,TGCAGTGCTAGAGGGGGAATTAACCGCTACAATGAGCAGTTCTTC
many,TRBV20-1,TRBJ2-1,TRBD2,CSATLAGVTYNEQFF,TGCAGTGCTACCCTAGCGGGAGTCACCTACAATGAGCAGTTCTTC
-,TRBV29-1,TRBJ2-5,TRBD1,CSVPTGAREAQYF,TGCAGCGTTCCGACAGGGGCCCGAGAGGCCCAATACTTC
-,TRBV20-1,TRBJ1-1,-,CSASGTVNTEAFF,TGCAGTGCTAGTGGGACGGTGAACACTGAAGCTTTCTTT
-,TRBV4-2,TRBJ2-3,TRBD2,CASRPLAGGITDTQYF,TGTGCCAGCAGACCACTAGCGGGGGGGATCACAGATACGCAGTATTTT
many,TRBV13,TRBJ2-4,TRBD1,CASSGVGQGAINIQYF,TGTGCCAGCAGCGGAGTGGGACAGGGGGCCATAAACATTCAGTACTTC
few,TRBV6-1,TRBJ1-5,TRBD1,CASSPAGTGGWQPQHF,TGTGCCAGCAGTCCCGCCGGGACAGGGGGCTGGCAGCCCCAGCATTTT
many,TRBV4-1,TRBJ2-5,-,CASKVGASYQETQYF,TGCGCCAGCAAGGTAGGGGCCTCGTACCAAGAGACCCAGTACTTC
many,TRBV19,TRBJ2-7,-,CASSILSSYEQYF,TGTGCCAGTAGTATTTTAAGCTCCTACGAGCAGTACTTC
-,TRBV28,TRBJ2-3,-,CASKGPSDTQYF,TGTGCCAGCAAGGGCCCGTCTGATACGCAGTATTTT
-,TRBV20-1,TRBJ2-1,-,CSASSLGGVGYNEQFF,TGCAGTGCCAGCAGCTTAGGAGGCGTGGGCTACAATGAGCAGTTCTTC
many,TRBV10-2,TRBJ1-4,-,CASSDTLLGGRRNEKLFF,TGCGCCAGCAGTGATACCCTCCTGGGGGGCCGGAGAAATGAAAAACTGTTTTTT
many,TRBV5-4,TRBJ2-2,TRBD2,CASSFQTSPGELFF,TGTGCCAGCAGCTTCCAGACTAGCCCCGGGGAGCTGTTTTTT
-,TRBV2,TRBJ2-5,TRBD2,CASSVTIAGRRETQYF,TGTGCCAGCAGTGTAACCATAGCGGGGCGCCGGGAGACCCAGTACTTC
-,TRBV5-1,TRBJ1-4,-,CASSESGGSSYNEKLFF,TGCGCCAGCAGCGAAAGCGGGGGGAGCTCCTACAATGAAAAACTGTTTTTT
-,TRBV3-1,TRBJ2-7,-,CASSPPIAETSYEQYF,TGTGCCAGCAGCCCCCCCATCGCCGAGACTAGCTACGAGCAGTACTTC
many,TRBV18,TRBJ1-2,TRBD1,CASSPQGDLGGYTF,TGTGCCAGCTCACCCCAGGGGGACTTGGGAGGCTACACCTTC
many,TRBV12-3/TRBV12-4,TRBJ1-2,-,CASSLVRWDGYTF,TGTGCCAGCAGTTTAGTAAGGTGGGATGGCTACACCTTC
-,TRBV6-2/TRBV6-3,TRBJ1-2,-,CASSQEYGYTF,TGTGCCAGCAGTCAGGAATATGGCTACACCTTC
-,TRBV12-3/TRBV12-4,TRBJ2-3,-,CASRGGTTTDTQYF,TGTGCCAGCAGAGGAGGGACAACGACAGATACGCAGTATTTT
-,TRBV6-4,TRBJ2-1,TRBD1,CASSDSTTKAQGELRQFF,TGTGCCAGCAGTGACTCTACTACCAAGGCGCAGGGGGAATTAAGGCAGTTCTTC
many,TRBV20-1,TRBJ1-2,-,CSARDFATNYGYTF,TGCAGTGCTAGAGATTTCGCTACTAACTATGGCTACACCTTC
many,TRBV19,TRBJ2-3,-,CASSASREATQYF,TGTGCCAGTAGTGCTTCCAGGGAGGCTACGCAGTATTTT
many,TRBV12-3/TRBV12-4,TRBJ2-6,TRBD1,CASSPYRTGSGANVLTF,TGTGCCAGCAGTCCCTATCGGACAGGCTCTGGGGCCAACGTCCTGACTTTC
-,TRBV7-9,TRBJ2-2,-,CASAEQGELFF,TGTGCCAGCGCTGAACAGGGGGAGCTGTTTTTT
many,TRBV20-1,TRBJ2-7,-,CSTRRAGYEQYF,TGCAGTACCCGACGGGCCGGCTACGAGCAGTACTTC
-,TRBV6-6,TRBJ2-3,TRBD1,CASSHPGQGGDTQYF,TGTGCCAGCAGCCATCCGGGACAGGGGGGAGATACGCAGTATTTT
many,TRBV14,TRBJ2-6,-,CASSLYSGANVLTF,TGTGCCAGCAGCCTGTACTCTGGGGCCAACGTCCTGACTTTC
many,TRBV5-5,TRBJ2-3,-,CASSSAGSWAVDTQYF,TGTGCCAGCAGCTCCGCCGGGAGTTGGGCCGTAGATACGCAGTATTTT
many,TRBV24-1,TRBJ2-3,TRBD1,CATSDPGQAHTQYF,TGTGCCACCAGTGACCCCGGACAGGCACATACGCAGTATTTT
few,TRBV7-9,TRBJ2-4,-,CASSFHVPHTGTTAKNIQYF,TGTGCCAGCAGCTTCCATGTTCCGCACACCGGGACAACAGCCAAAAACATTCAGTACTTC
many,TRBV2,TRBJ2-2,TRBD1,CASIRDREISGELFF,TGTGCCAGCATCCGGGACAGGGAGATTAGTGGGGAGCTGTTTTTT
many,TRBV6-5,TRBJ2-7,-,CASRGLGEQYF,TGTGCCAGCAGGGGGTTGGGCGAGCAGTACTTC
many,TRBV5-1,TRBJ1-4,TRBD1,CASSAGQGSGEKLFF,TGCGCCAGCAGCGCGGGACAGGGCAGCGGTGAAAAACTGTTTTTT
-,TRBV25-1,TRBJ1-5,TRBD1,CASSARQGNSNQPQHF,TGTGCCAGCAGTGCTAGACAGGGGAATAGCAATCAGCCCCAGCATTTT
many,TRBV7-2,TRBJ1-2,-,CASSLQGSGGVGPYGYTF,TGTGCCAGCAGCTTACAGGGCTCTGGCGGGGTAGGACCCTATGGCTACACCTTC
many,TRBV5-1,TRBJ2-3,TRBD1,CASSQEQGTDTQYF,TGCGCCAGCAGCCAAGAACAGGGGACAGATACGCAGTATTTT
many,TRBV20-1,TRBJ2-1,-,CSARVSTSFYNEQFF,TGCAGTGCTAGAGTTTCGACTTCTTTCTACAATGAGCAGTTCTTC
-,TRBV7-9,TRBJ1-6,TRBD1,CASSQGTGLYNSPLHF,TGTGCCAGCAGCCAAGGGACAGGACTCTATAATTCACCCCTCCACTTT